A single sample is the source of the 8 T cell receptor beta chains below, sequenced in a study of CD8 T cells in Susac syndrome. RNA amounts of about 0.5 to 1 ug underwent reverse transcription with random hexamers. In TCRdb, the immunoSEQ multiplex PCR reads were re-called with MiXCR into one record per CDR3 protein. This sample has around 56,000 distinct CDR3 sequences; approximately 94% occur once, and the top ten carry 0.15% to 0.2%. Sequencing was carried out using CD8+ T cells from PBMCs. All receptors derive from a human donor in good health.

The CDR3: CASSTAQGAGADTQYF. DNA for the CDR3: TGTGCCAGCAGCACAGCCCAGGGGGCGGGGGCAGATACGCAGTATTTT. The chain links TRBV5-4 to TRBJ2-3, with D possibly TRBD1 on 8 matching bases. V shed 4 bases and J shed 4 bases, with 19 bases lying between them. CDR3 length: 16 amino acids. Germline V gene sequence: CDR1 SGHNT, CDR2 YYREEE (reference sequence). The full variable domain, rest sourced from reference TRBV5-4 and TRBJ2-3, is ETGVTQSPTHLIKTRGQQVTLRCSSQSGHNTVSWYQQALGQGPQFIFQYYREEENGRGNFPPRFSGLQFPNYSSELNVNALELDDSALYLCASSTAQGAGADTQYFGPGTRLTVL.

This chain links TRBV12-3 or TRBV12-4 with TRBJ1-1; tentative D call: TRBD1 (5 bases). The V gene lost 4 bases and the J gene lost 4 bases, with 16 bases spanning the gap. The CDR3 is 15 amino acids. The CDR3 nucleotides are TGTGCCAGCAGTTCGCCCCGACAGATCAGCACTGAAGCTTTCTTT. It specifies CASSSPRQISTEAFF.

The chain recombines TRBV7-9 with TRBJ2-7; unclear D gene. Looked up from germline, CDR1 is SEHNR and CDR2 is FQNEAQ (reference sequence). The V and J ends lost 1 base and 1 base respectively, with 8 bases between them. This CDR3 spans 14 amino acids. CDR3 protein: CASSLGGRSYEQYF. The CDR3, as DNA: TGTGCCAGCAGCTTAGGTGGCAGATCCTACGAGCAGTACTTC.

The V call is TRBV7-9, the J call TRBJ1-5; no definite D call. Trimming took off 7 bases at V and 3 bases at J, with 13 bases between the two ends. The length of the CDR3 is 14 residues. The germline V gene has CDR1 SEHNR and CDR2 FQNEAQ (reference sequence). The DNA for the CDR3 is TGTGCCAGCACCCTTAGCGGCAACAATCAGCCCCAGCATTTT. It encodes CASTLSGNNQPQHF.

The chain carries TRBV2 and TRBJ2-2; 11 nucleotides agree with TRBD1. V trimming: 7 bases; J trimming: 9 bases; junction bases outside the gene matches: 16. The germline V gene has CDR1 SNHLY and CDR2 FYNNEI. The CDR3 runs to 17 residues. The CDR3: CASNKGTGGFSSRELFF. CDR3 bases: TGTGCCAGCAATAAAGGGACAGGGGGATTCAGTAGCCGGGAGCTGTTTTTT.

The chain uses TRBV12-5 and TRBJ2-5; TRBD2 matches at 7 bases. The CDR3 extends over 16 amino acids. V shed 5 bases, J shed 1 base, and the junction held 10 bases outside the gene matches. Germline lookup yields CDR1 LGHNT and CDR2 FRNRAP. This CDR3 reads CASGSFVGGSQETQYF. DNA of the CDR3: TGTGCTAGTGGTAGCTTCGTGGGGGGGTCCCAAGAGACCCAGTACTTC.

The CDR3 bases are TGTGCCAGCAGCTTAGATCAGGGGGCGACGAACACTGAAGCTTTCTTT. Its protein is CASSLDQGATNTEAFF. The V call is TRBV7-9, the J call TRBJ1-1; the match to TRBD1 covers 8 bases. This CDR3 comprises 16 residues. CDR1 SEHNR and CDR2 FQNEAQ come from the germline V gene (reference sequence). The V segment lost 1 base and the J segment 1 base; nucleotides outside the gene matches: 5.

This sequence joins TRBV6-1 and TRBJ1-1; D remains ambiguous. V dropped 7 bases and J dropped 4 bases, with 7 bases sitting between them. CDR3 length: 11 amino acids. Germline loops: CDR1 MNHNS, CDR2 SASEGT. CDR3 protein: CASNLGTEAFF. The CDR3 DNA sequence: TGTGCCAGCAATTTAGGCACTGAAGCTTTCTTT.